This is a list of T cell receptor beta chains from one sample in a study of spatial heterogeneity in lung cancer. TCRdb analysed the 5' RACE reads with MiXCR anew, one entry per CDR3 protein. The data show around 110,000 distinct CDR3 sequences, with 9% to 15% seen just once and around a sixth held by the top ten. Sequencing used PBMCs, obtained at follow-up. The receptor set was obtained from a male donor with early-stage non-small cell lung cancer. CDR3s include the opening cysteine and the closing phenylalanine or tryptophan. The order of the fields is D gene, clone size, V gene, J gene, CDR3 protein, CDR3 DNA. A D gene is named only where the DNA matches it firmly. Not all rows give a size; the values are once, few, many and, for expanded clones, a class.

TRBD1	-	TRBV7-6	TRBJ2-5	CASSETGFETQYF	TGTGCCAGCAGTGAGACAGGGTTCGAGACCCAGTACTTC
-	few	TRBV5-5	TRBJ2-3	CASSFSPDTQYF	TGTGCCAGCAGCTTCTCGCCAGATACGCAGTATTTT
-	many	TRBV12-3/TRBV12-4	TRBJ2-1	CASSLVSAGAHEQFF	TGTGCCAGCAGTTTAGTGAGCGCGGGGGCACATGAGCAGTTCTTC
-	-	TRBV28	TRBJ1-4	CASSSSGTSSEKLFF	TGTGCCAGCAGTTCCTCCGGGACTTCAAGCGAAAAACTGTTTTTT
TRBD1	-	TRBV7-2	TRBJ1-3	CASSPQRTGTGNTIYF	TGTGCCAGCAGCCCACAACGGACAGGGACTGGAAACACCATATATTTT
-	few	TRBV7-8	TRBJ1-6	CASSFTGPPLHF	TGTGCCAGCAGCTTCACAGGGCCACCCCTCCACTTT
-	many	TRBV7-4	TRBJ1-1	CASSFPDRRANTEAFF	TGTGCCAGCAGCTTCCCAGACAGAAGGGCCAACACTGAAGCTTTCTTT
-	many	TRBV6-5	TRBJ2-3	CASSYGGRADTQYF	TGTGCCAGCAGTTACGGGGGCCGGGCAGATACGCAGTATTTT
-	-	TRBV7-9	TRBJ1-5	CASSSGRQPQHF	TGTGCCAGCAGCTCGGGACGTCAGCCCCAGCATTTT
-	few	TRBV4-2	TRBJ2-3	CASSQPPRTDTQYF	TGTGCCAGCAGCCAACCCCCCCGGACAGATACGCAGTATTTT
-	-	TRBV19	TRBJ2-3	CASKLISTDTQYF	TGTGCCAGCAAACTCATTAGCACAGATACGCAGTATTTT
TRBD1	few	TRBV10-1	TRBJ2-3	CASSLSGTGSDTQYF	TGCGCCAGCAGTTTATCCGGGACAGGGTCAGATACGCAGTATTTT
-	many	TRBV9	TRBJ2-5	CASSVEGREKETQYF	TGTGCCAGCAGCGTAGAAGGCAGGGAAAAAGAGACCCAGTACTTC
-	few	TRBV7-9	TRBJ2-3	CASPPQGSTDTQYF	TGTGCCAGCCCCCCACAGGGTAGCACAGATACGCAGTATTTT
-	-	TRBV28	TRBJ1-1	CASSPAGGFGTEAFF	TGTGCCAGCAGTCCCGCCGGAGGGTTTGGGACTGAAGCTTTCTTT
TRBD1	many	TRBV5-5	TRBJ1-2	CASSFGQGNYGYTF	TGTGCCAGCAGCTTCGGACAGGGGAACTATGGCTACACCTTC
-	many	TRBV18	TRBJ2-5	CASSQQETQYF	TGTGCCAGCTCACAGCAAGAGACCCAGTACTTC
-	many	TRBV9	TRBJ2-3	CASTRDPLFSTDTQYF	TGTGCCAGCACCAGAGACCCCCTATTTAGCACAGATACGCAGTATTTT
TRBD1	few	TRBV23-1	TRBJ2-3	CASSLFTGTDTDTQYF	TGCGCCAGCAGTCTCTTTACCGGGACAGACACAGATACGCAGTATTTT
TRBD1	few	TRBV30	TRBJ2-7	CAWRALGQGYEQYF	TGTGCCTGGAGGGCCTTGGGACAGGGCTACGAGCAGTACTTC
-	-	TRBV24-1	TRBJ1-2	CATSATAYGYTF	TGTGCCACCAGCGCGACGGCCTATGGCTACACCTTC
-	-	TRBV10-1	TRBJ2-1	CASSLATFSYNEQFF	TGCGCCAGCAGTTTGGCAACATTCTCCTACAATGAGCAGTTCTTC
TRBD1	-	TRBV28	TRBJ2-6	CASRPPTGTGANVLTF	TGTGCCAGCAGACCCCCGACAGGGACTGGGGCCAACGTCCTGACTTTC
-	many	TRBV29-1	TRBJ2-2	CSVRGPGELFF	TGCAGCGTTAGGGGACCCGGGGAGCTGTTTTTT
-	few	TRBV5-1	TRBJ2-1	CASSLDLSSYNEQFF	TGCGCCAGCAGCTTGGACCTAAGCTCCTACAATGAGCAGTTCTTC
-	many	TRBV19	TRBJ2-5	CASSIGLGGETQYF	TGTGCCAGTAGTATAGGGTTAGGAGGAGAGACCCAGTACTTC
-	few	TRBV6-1	TRBJ1-5	CASSEQSDQPQHF	TGTGCCAGCAGTGAACAAAGCGATCAGCCCCAGCATTTT
-	-	TRBV15	TRBJ2-3	CATSRTRDTQYF	TGTGCCACCAGCAGAACTAGAGATACGCAGTATTTT
-	-	TRBV7-2	TRBJ1-1	CASSPRGSTEAFF	TGTGCCAGCAGTCCTAGGGGTTCCACTGAAGCTTTCTTT
-	few	TRBV12-3/TRBV12-4	TRBJ2-7	CASSLVGRYEQYF	TGTGCCAGCAGTTTAGTTGGCAGATACGAGCAGTACTTC
TRBD1	few	TRBV12-3/TRBV12-4	TRBJ2-3	CASSLVAGRSRGLTDTQYF	TGTGCCAGCAGTTTAGTCGCCGGAAGGTCCAGGGGGCTAACAGATACGCAGTATTTT
-	many	TRBV28	TRBJ2-5	CASSSGGGSYLETQYF	TGTGCCAGCAGCTCAGGGGGGGGGAGCTACCTGGAGACCCAGTACTTC
TRBD1	many	TRBV6-5	TRBJ1-1	CASNQIGGYTEAFF	TGTGCCAGCAACCAAATAGGGGGCTACACTGAAGCTTTCTTT
-	many	TRBV28	TRBJ2-7	CASSSPRTVYEQYF	TGTGCCAGCAGTTCTCCTCGGACTGTTTACGAGCAGTACTTC
-	few	TRBV27	TRBJ1-6	CASSLWGANNSPLHF	TGTGCCAGCAGTTTATGGGGGGCTAATAATTCACCCCTCCACTTT
-	-	TRBV4-3	TRBJ2-3	CASSQQVGDTDTQYF	TGCGCCAGCAGCCAGCAAGTGGGGGACACAGATACGCAGTATTTT
TRBD1	many	TRBV29-1	TRBJ1-1	CSSGQGALNTEAFF	TGCAGCTCCGGCCAGGGGGCCCTGAACACTGAAGCTTTCTTT
-	-	TRBV30	TRBJ2-5	CAWSVQAAETQYF	TGTGCCTGGAGTGTACAGGCCGCGGAGACCCAGTACTTC
-	few	TRBV29-1	TRBJ2-7	CSVGERVWEQYF	TGCAGCGTTGGCGAACGTGTGTGGGAGCAGTACTTC
-	few	TRBV10-3	TRBJ2-3	CAIRAAAGIASTDTQYF	TGTGCCATCAGGGCAGCGGCGGGGATTGCTAGCACAGATACGCAGTATTTT
-	many	TRBV19	TRBJ1-5	CASSVSRQPQHF	TGTGCCAGTAGTGTCTCGAGGCAGCCCCAGCATTTT
-	-	TRBV6-1	TRBJ2-7	CASSFGTSFTGEQYF	TGTGCCAGCAGCTTCGGGACTTCTTTCACTGGCGAGCAGTACTTC
TRBD2	-	TRBV7-6	TRBJ2-1	CASSLVSGGSYNEQFF	TGTGCCAGCAGCTTAGTTAGCGGGGGGTCCTACAATGAGCAGTTCTTC
-	many	TRBV5-5	TRBJ1-6	CASSWDRRSSYNSPLHF	TGTGCCAGCAGCTGGGATCGCCGGAGCTCCTATAATTCACCCCTCCACTTT
-	few	TRBV20-1	TRBJ1-2	CSARYVGRNYGYTF	TGCAGTGCTAGATATGTGGGCAGGAACTATGGCTACACCTTC
-	few	TRBV6-5	TRBJ2-5	CASSYGKQETQYF	TGTGCCAGCAGTTACGGAAAACAAGAGACCCAGTACTTC
-	many	TRBV7-3	TRBJ1-3	CASSPTELKDGNTIYF	TGTGCCAGCAGCCCGACGGAGCTGAAAGATGGAAACACCATATATTTT
TRBD2	-	TRBV28	TRBJ2-3	CASSSYWTSGGATDTQYF	TGTGCCAGCAGTTCATATTGGACTAGCGGGGGGGCCACAGATACGCAGTATTTT
TRBD2	many	TRBV11-2	TRBJ2-4	CASSFRGGDIQYF	TGTGCCAGCAGCTTCCGGGGGGGAGACATTCAGTACTTC
-	many	TRBV7-6	TRBJ2-3	CASSRNRLRRGDTDTQYF	TGTGCCAGCAGCAGAAACCGTCTGAGGCGGGGAGACACAGATACGCAGTATTTT
-	-	TRBV7-2	TRBJ2-2	CASTPSRSGTGELFF	TGTGCCAGCACCCCCAGTCGCTCGGGCACCGGGGAGCTGTTTTTT
TRBD1	few	TRBV19	TRBJ2-2	CASRNRQGRQTGELFF	TGTGCCAGTAGAAATCGACAGGGAAGGCAAACCGGGGAGCTGTTTTTT
-	-	TRBV12-3/TRBV12-4	TRBJ1-4	CASSLSGGKLFF	TGTGCCAGCAGTTTATCCGGCGGAAAACTGTTTTTT